This T cell receptor beta chain was recovered during a study of T cells in Graves' hyperthyroidism and ophthalmopathy (dated by TCRdb to the late 2010s). Background for the entire study: To identify TCR V-J signatures that set the groups apart, the researchers used a discovery cohort of about a hundred patients, made up of under 50 with Graves' ophthalmopathy and 55 to 65 with stable Graves' hyperthyroidism. An independent validation cohort of some 18 hyperthyroidism patients and 17 patients who later progressed to ophthalmopathy tested prospective prediction of ophthalmopathy. For training and testing, the roughly 97 patients in the discovery cohort were randomly divided in a 7:3 ratio. In addition, the study compared T-cell repertoires in thyroid tissue and in blood from about six Graves' hyperthyroidism patients. Once sampling was done, hyperthyroidism patients were given methimazole at a starting dose of 30 mg daily, whereas ophthalmopathy patients were given high-dose intravenous methylprednisolone. TCR Vbeta CDR3 sequencing of 130 to 150 peripheral blood samples (over 40 ophthalmopathy, approximately 80 hyperthyroidism and about 17 progressor patients) is reported in the paper. What the authors observed across the whole study: In validation, progression to ophthalmopathy was predicted by the model with about 70% sensitivity and approximately 78% specificity, a median of roughly 6 months before onset. Sample size was not statistically predetermined, and blinding of investigators to group allocation was not performed. Most expanded thyroid clonotypes (frequency above 0.001) were also found in blood, which suggests that blood repertoires may mirror thyroid immune responses. Ophthalmopathy was separated from stable hyperthyroidism by a 13 V-J signature model, with around 90% sensitivity and around 81% specificity obtained in cross-validation and 80%/75% obtained in testing.

Stable Graves' hyperthyroidism was defined as the absence of progression to ophthalmopathy over 18 months of follow-up. Hyperthyroidism patients were newly diagnosed, with disease duration under 2 months, and aged 18 to 65 years. Any patient with an uncontrolled infection, another autoimmune disease, pregnancy or lactation was excluded. Clinical symptoms, serum thyroxine and TRAb, thyroid ultrasound, and orbital computed tomography formed the basis for the diagnoses. Trizol reagent was used to extract total RNA, and RNA quality was then checked on an Agilent 2100 Bioanalyzer. TCR beta CDR3 regions were amplified from RNA transcripts. A first-round RT-PCR of the TCR CDR3 used the HTBI primer set with the Qiagen OneStep RT-PCR kit. The libraries were constructed in a second round of multiplex PCR and then size-selected and purified. Sequencing of the libraries was done on an Illumina HiSeq2000 using paired-end 100 bp reads. Per the source publication's procedure: SOAPnuke was used to process the raw data, with reads discarded if the reads contained adapters or uncalled bases, had a mean Phred below 15, or lacked an exact constant-primer or identifier match. COPE v1.2.5 was used to merge the high-quality paired reads, and each unique nucleotide sequence was defined as a clonotype. MiTCR v1.1 was used to align the clonotypes against IMGT TRBV, TRBD and TRBJ reference segments. Analysis was restricted to V-J combinations with a frequency above 0.0001, which covered roughly 99% of repertoires. A TCS score was defined as the ratio of F50 (clonal expansion) to E x V (chaos), with BLOSUM62-based TCRdist applied between CDR3 peptides within each V-J. Welch's t-statistics and random forest reduced fewer than 550 V-J features to about 13, which were used in a naive Bayes classifier (R e1071). The Morisita-Horn index was used to measure how similar the thyroid and blood repertoires were. TCRdb ran its own pipeline on the public reads, namely fastp trimming at Q25 and MiXCR clone calling, and kept in-frame beta chains. Rows are combined by CDR3 protein, so each entry shows the most common genes and DNA. In this record, the V and J calls reflect TCRdb's handling and not the investigators' own analysis. This sample lists a few hundred thousand distinct CDR3 sequences; roughly 46% were detected once. The leading ten clones occupy 7.5% to 8.5% of the sample.

On this clonotype: No cognate antigen has been identified for it. Base qualities are not at hand, and no much larger clone is one base apart.

CDR1 is given as SGHTA and CDR2 as FQGNSA, both from the germline V gene. Trimming removed 1 base from V and 0 bases from J, leaving 16 bases between the germline ends. CDR3 length: 19 amino acids, cysteine to phenylalanine. Here the CDR3 DNA is all that survives: 57 bases in frame from base 1. The V and J segments used are TRBV7-2 and TRBJ2-6; the D region possibly corresponds to TRBD1 (5 bases align). The origin of this receptor is a woman in her late teens or twenties with Graves' hyperthyroidism. Sequenced input: peripheral blood or thyroid tissue (not recorded which). The nucleotides read TGTGCCAGCAGCTTAGAGACCCCCAGGGCGTTCTCTGGGGCCAACGTCCTGACTTTC. This yields the protein CASSLETPRAFSGANVLTF.